A selection of T cell receptor beta chains follows, all from one sample in a study of CD8+CD57+ T cells in acquired aplastic anemia. Each CDR3 protein gets one entry after TCRdb re-called the reads with MiXCR. The sample yields more than 200,000 distinct CDR3 sequences, roughly 45% seen once. The sequencing sample was made of sorted CD4+, CD8+, or CD8+CD57+ T cells (not recorded which) from PBMCs. Every receptor here comes from a human donor with aplastic anemia. Both conserved end residues are part of each CDR3. The D gene is left open where the match is weak. For some rows the clone size is stated as once, few or many, or as a class when expanded; others skip it.

TRBV20-1	many	TRBD1	TRBJ1-5	TGCAGTGCTCCTCCGGGACAGGGTGGTCAGCCCCAGCATTTT	CSAPPGQGGQPQHF
TRBV7-9	few	TRBD1	TRBJ2-7	TGTGCCAGCAGCTCGACGGGACAGGGCTACGAGCAGTACTTC	CASSSTGQGYEQYF
TRBV19	.	.	TRBJ2-2	TGTGCCAGTAGTTGGTGGATGGAAACCGGGGAGCTGTTTTTT	CASSWWMETGELFF
TRBV9	.	.	TRBJ2-1	TGTGCCAGCAGCGAAGGGACACTAGAGCAGTTCTTC	CASSEGTLEQFF
TRBV20-1	.	.	TRBJ2-7	TGCAGTGCTAGTGACGGCCACAACTACGAGCAGTACTTC	CSASDGHNYEQYF
TRBV5-1	many	.	TRBJ2-5	TGCGCCAGCAGCCTAGGAAGGGGATACCAAGAGACCCAGTACTTC	CASSLGRGYQETQYF
TRBV7-9	many	.	TRBJ1-5	TGTGCCAGCAGCCTAGCAGGGGATCATCAGCCCCAGCATTTT	CASSLAGDHQPQHF
TRBV10-3	.	.	TRBJ1-2	TGTGCCATCAGCGACAGCTCCTCTAACTATGGCTACACCTTC	CAISDSSSNYGYTF
TRBV20-1	many	.	TRBJ1-5	TGCAGTGCTCAGGACAGACCATATAGCAATCAGCCCCAGCATTTT	CSAQDRPYSNQPQHF
TRBV12-3/TRBV12-4	many	.	TRBJ2-1	TGTGCCAGCAGTTTGGGGGGGCCTGGGATTGAGCAGTTCTTC	CASSLGGPGIEQFF
TRBV7-9	.	.	TRBJ1-6	TGTGCCAGCAGCTTAGCTAAGGGCCTACAATATTCACCCCTCCACTTT	CASSLAKGLQYSPLHF
TRBV7-8	many	TRBD1	TRBJ1-2	TGTGCCAGCACCCCCCGGGACAGGGTGAGCTACACCTTC	CASTPRDRVSYTF
TRBV12-3/TRBV12-4	.	TRBD1	TRBJ1-2	TGTGCCAGCAGTGGGACAGCTAGCGGTGGCTACACCTTC	CASSGTASGGYTF
TRBV7-2	many	.	TRBJ2-2	TGTGCCAGCACCCTCTCCACCGGGGAGCTGTTTTTT	CASTLSTGELFF
TRBV11-2	many	TRBD2	TRBJ2-5	TGTGCCAGCGCTCGGACTAGCGGGGAAGAGACCCAGTACTTC	CASARTSGEETQYF
TRBV19	.	TRBD1	TRBJ2-1	TGTGCCAGTAGTCAACAGGGGGTCAATGAGCAGTTCTTC	CASSQQGVNEQFF
TRBV20-1	many	.	TRBJ2-3	TGCAGTGCTAGAGAGAGTGACAGGTCCACCACAGATACGCAGTATTTT	CSARESDRSTTDTQYF
TRBV25-1	.	TRBD2	TRBJ2-1	TGTGCCAGCAGTGATTGGGTAGCGGGAGTCGGTGAGCAGTTCTTC	CASSDWVAGVGEQFF
TRBV19	.	TRBD2	TRBJ2-5	TGTGCCAGTAAACTAGCGGGGCCTGGAGAGACCCAGTACTTC	CASKLAGPGETQYF
TRBV3-1	many	TRBD1	TRBJ2-7	TGTGCCAGCAGCCGGGACAGGGGGCTCGAGCAGTACTTC	CASSRDRGLEQYF
TRBV6-5	few	TRBD1	TRBJ2-7	TGTGCCATCAGTTACCACTTTGATCGACAGGGCTACGAGCAGTACTTC	CAISYHFDRQGYEQYF
TRBV6-2/TRBV6-3	.	.	TRBJ1-4	TGTGCCAGCAGTGCCCACAGTGACGGGGGGGGAAAACTGTTTTTT	CASSAHSDGGGKLFF
TRBV2	.	.	TRBJ1-5	TGTGCCAGCAGCGCAGGGTACAGCAATCAGCCCCAGCATTTT	CASSAGYSNQPQHF
TRBV10-1	few	.	TRBJ2-3	TGCGCCAGCAGTGATGAAGGGGCCGGGGATACGCAGTATTTT	CASSDEGAGDTQYF
TRBV6-4	few	.	TRBJ1-2	TGTGCCAGCAGTTACGGGACGATAGGAGACTATGGCTACACCTTC	CASSYGTIGDYGYTF
TRBV4-1	.	TRBD1	TRBJ1-4	TGCGCCAGCAGCCAGACTACAGGGGGCATTGGAAAACTGTTTTTT	CASSQTTGGIGKLFF
TRBV10-1	many	TRBD2	TRBJ2-5	TGCGCCAGCAGTGAGTCGAGTACTAGCGGGGGGGAGACCCAGTACTTC	CASSESSTSGGETQYF
TRBV20-1	.	.	TRBJ1-1	TGCAGTGCTAGAGTGGACGGTTGGCCTTTCTTT	CSARVDGWPFF
TRBV19	once	TRBD1	TRBJ1-1	TGTGCCAGTAGCACAGGGGTGAACGCTGAAGCCTTCTTT	CASSTGVNAEAFF
TRBV5-5	many	.	TRBJ1-1	TGTGCCAGCAGCTTGATGAGGGAGGTTACTGAAGCTTTCTTT	CASSLMREVTEAFF
TRBV6-6	.	.	TRBJ2-1	TGTGCCAGCAGTTACCCAAACGGAGTTCAGTTCTTC	CASSYPNGVQFF
TRBV7-9	.	.	TRBJ2-7	TGTGCCAGCAGCTCAGTGGGGACCTACGAGCAGTACTTC	CASSSVGTYEQYF
TRBV2	.	TRBD1	TRBJ1-5	TGTGCCAGCAGCTCATTGGGGACAGGGGCTCAGCCCCAGCATTTT	CASSSLGTGAQPQHF
TRBV12-3/TRBV12-4	once	.	TRBJ1-6	TGTGCCAGCAGTGCTTACAGGGACTCACCCCTCCACTTT	CASSAYRDSPLHF
TRBV29-1	many	.	TRBJ1-1	TGCAGCGGGGGAAACACTGAAGCTTTCTTT	CSGGNTEAFF
TRBV10-3	.	.	TRBJ1-6	TGTGCCACCAGTGAAGTCGGGGGGGCCCTCCACTTT	CATSEVGGALHF
TRBV2	.	.	TRBJ1-5	TGTGCCAGCAGTGCCCAAGACAATCAGCCCCAGCATTTT	CASSAQDNQPQHF
TRBV19	.	TRBD1	TRBJ1-4	TGTGCCAGTAGGACAGGGGAAAAACTGTTTTTT	CASRTGEKLFF
TRBV10-3	few	.	TRBJ1-2	TGTGCCATCAGCAATACAGGGAAGGGTGGCTACACCTTC	CAISNTGKGGYTF
TRBV2	.	TRBD1	TRBJ1-2	TGTGCCAGCAGAACGGACAGGGACGGCTACACCTTC	CASRTDRDGYTF
TRBV20-1	.	.	TRBJ1-1	TGCAGTGCTAGTCTTCGGGGGGCTCGGACTGAAGCTTTCTTT	CSASLRGARTEAFF
TRBV2	.	.	TRBJ2-7	TGTGCCAGTCAGGTTCGACCTGCCGCCTACGAGCAGTACTTC	CASQVRPAAYEQYF
TRBV28	.	.	TRBJ1-4	TGTGCCACCATACAACAGGGTATTACTAATGAAAAACTGTTTTTT	CATIQQGITNEKLFF
TRBV15	.	.	TRBJ2-7	TGTGCCACCAGCAGAGATTTCCTCGGCGACGAGCAGTACTTC	CATSRDFLGDEQYF
TRBV15	.	.	TRBJ2-7	TGTGCCACCAGCAGACTGCCGTATTCCTACGAGCAGTACTTC	CATSRLPYSYEQYF